A selection of T cell receptor beta chains follows, all from one sample in a study of shared clonotypes between healthy human individuals. The protocol was immunoSEQ multiplex PCR, while the TCRdb copy is restricted to in-frame clones and leaves out a portion. This table has some 2,500,000 clones, under 95% appearing once. The sequencing sample was made of naive CD4+ T cells from PBMCs. The source of these receptors is a man younger than 35 in good health. Some clones in this sample may be carry-over from other donors' samples. CDR3s include the opening cysteine and the closing phenylalanine or tryptophan. Fields, in order: clone size, CDR3 length, D gene, J gene, V gene, CDR3 protein, CDR3 DNA. A D gene is named only where the DNA matches it firmly. Only some rows state a clone size, as once, few, many or a class for expanded clones.

clone_size: .; cdr3_length: 13; d_call: .; j_call: TRBJ1-4; v_call: TRBV11-2; cdr3_aa: CASSLSGGARLFF; cdr3_nt: TGTGCCAGCAGCTTATCCGGAGGGGCTCGCCTGTTTTTT
clone_size: .; cdr3_length: 15; d_call: .; j_call: TRBJ2-2; v_call: TRBV5-1; cdr3_aa: CASSLYTSNTGELFF; cdr3_nt: TGCGCCAGCAGCTTGTATACTAGCAACACCGGGGAGCTGTTTTTT
clone_size: .; cdr3_length: 15; d_call: .; j_call: TRBJ1-4; v_call: TRBV6-5; cdr3_aa: CASSLLAAANEKLFF; cdr3_nt: TGTGCCAGCAGTCTCTTGGCGGCCGCTAATGAAAAACTGTTTTTT
clone_size: .; cdr3_length: 15; d_call: TRBD2; j_call: TRBJ2-5; v_call: TRBV2; cdr3_aa: CASSPTPSAGGTQYF; cdr3_nt: TGTGCCAGCAGTCCGACCCCCTCAGCGGGAGGGACCCAGTACTTC
clone_size: .; cdr3_length: 14; d_call: TRBD1; j_call: TRBJ2-4; v_call: TRBV5-1; cdr3_aa: CASSFSRTGIIQYF; cdr3_nt: TGCGCCAGCAGCTTCTCCCGGACAGGTATCATTCAGTACTTC
clone_size: once; cdr3_length: 13; d_call: .; j_call: TRBJ2-3; v_call: TRBV7-3; cdr3_aa: CASSPRWGDTQYF; cdr3_nt: TGTGCCAGCAGCCCCCGGTGGGGGGATACGCAGTATTTT
clone_size: .; cdr3_length: 15; d_call: TRBD1; j_call: TRBJ2-7; v_call: TRBV18; cdr3_aa: CASSHGQGGQEEQYF; cdr3_nt: TGTGCCAGCTCACACGGACAGGGTGGTCAAGAAGAGCAGTACTTC
clone_size: .; cdr3_length: 15; d_call: TRBD2; j_call: TRBJ2-1; v_call: TRBV7-9; cdr3_aa: CASSVMGLAVRVQFF; cdr3_nt: TGTGCCAGCAGCGTCATGGGACTAGCGGTCCGGGTGCAGTTCTTC
clone_size: .; cdr3_length: 15; d_call: TRBD2; j_call: TRBJ2-7; v_call: TRBV5-4; cdr3_aa: CASSSKRERSYEQYF; cdr3_nt: TGTGCCAGCAGCTCGAAGCGGGAGAGGTCCTACGAGCAGTACTTC
clone_size: few; cdr3_length: 13; d_call: .; j_call: TRBJ1-1; v_call: TRBV4-1; cdr3_aa: CASSQMPGTEAFF; cdr3_nt: TGCGCCAGCAGCCAAATGCCGGGCACTGAAGCTTTCTTT
clone_size: .; cdr3_length: 15; d_call: .; j_call: TRBJ1-1; v_call: TRBV6-1; cdr3_aa: CASSPIGTLNTEAFF; cdr3_nt: TGTGCCAGCAGCCCCATCGGGACCCTTAACACTGAAGCTTTCTTT
clone_size: .; cdr3_length: 15; d_call: .; j_call: TRBJ2-2; v_call: TRBV11-1; cdr3_aa: CASSTAITGIGELFF; cdr3_nt: TGTGCCAGCAGTACTGCAATCACAGGGATCGGGGAGCTGTTTTTT
clone_size: .; cdr3_length: 14; d_call: TRBD1; j_call: TRBJ1-5; v_call: TRBV19; cdr3_aa: CASSPRQGDQPQHF; cdr3_nt: TGTGCCAGTAGTCCGCGACAGGGAGATCAGCCCCAGCATTTT
clone_size: .; cdr3_length: 17; d_call: .; j_call: TRBJ2-5; v_call: TRBV21-1; cdr3_aa: CASSKALATAWRETQYF; cdr3_nt: TGTGCCAGCAGCAAAGCGCTGGCGACAGCGTGGAGGGAGACCCAGTACTTC
clone_size: .; cdr3_length: 14; d_call: TRBD1; j_call: TRBJ2-5; v_call: TRBV29-1; cdr3_aa: CSVREGALQETQYF; cdr3_nt: TGCAGCGTTCGAGAGGGGGCGCTCCAAGAGACCCAGTACTTC
clone_size: .; cdr3_length: 13; d_call: .; j_call: TRBJ1-4; v_call: TRBV28; cdr3_aa: CASSLWDSEKLFF; cdr3_nt: TGTGCCAGCAGTTTATGGGACAGTGAAAAACTGTTTTTT
clone_size: .; cdr3_length: 15; d_call: TRBD2; j_call: TRBJ2-1; v_call: TRBV9; cdr3_aa: CASSVLAGPYNEQFF; cdr3_nt: TGTGCCAGCAGCGTACTAGCGGGACCTTACAATGAGCAGTTCTTC
clone_size: few; cdr3_length: 12; d_call: TRBD1; j_call: TRBJ1-5; v_call: TRBV29-1; cdr3_aa: CSVRTGNQPQHF; cdr3_nt: TGCAGCGTCCGGACAGGGAATCAGCCCCAGCATTTT
clone_size: .; cdr3_length: 15; d_call: TRBD2; j_call: TRBJ2-3; v_call: TRBV18; cdr3_aa: CASSPPFGGGDTQYF; cdr3_nt: TGTGCCAGCTCACCACCGTTCGGGGGGGGAGATACGCAGTATTTT
clone_size: .; cdr3_length: 15; d_call: .; j_call: TRBJ2-5; v_call: TRBV5-6; cdr3_aa: CASSLSGVGQETQYF; cdr3_nt: TGTGCCAGCAGCCTTTCTGGGGTCGGGCAAGAGACCCAGTACTTC
clone_size: .; cdr3_length: 15; d_call: TRBD1; j_call: TRBJ1-5; v_call: TRBV28; cdr3_aa: CASSVRRQGWGPQHF; cdr3_nt: TGTGCCAGCAGTGTACGACGACAGGGCTGGGGACCCCAGCATTTT
clone_size: .; cdr3_length: 16; d_call: TRBD1; j_call: TRBJ1-2; v_call: TRBV18; cdr3_aa: CASSPIRDRTNYGYTF; cdr3_nt: TGTGCCAGCTCACCGATCCGGGACAGGACTAACTATGGCTACACCTTC
clone_size: .; cdr3_length: 15; d_call: .; j_call: TRBJ2-7; v_call: TRBV28; cdr3_aa: CASSLSPVEIWEQYF; cdr3_nt: TGTGCCAGCAGTTTATCCCCCGTGGAAATCTGGGAGCAGTACTTC
clone_size: .; cdr3_length: 12; d_call: .; j_call: TRBJ2-1; v_call: TRBV7-3; cdr3_aa: CASSSAGNEQFF; cdr3_nt: TGTGCCAGCAGCTCCGCTGGGAATGAGCAGTTCTTC
clone_size: .; cdr3_length: 14; d_call: .; j_call: TRBJ1-3; v_call: TRBV28; cdr3_aa: CATLNRVGGNTIYF; cdr3_nt: TGTGCCACCCTAAACAGGGTTGGAGGAAACACCATATATTTT
clone_size: .; cdr3_length: 12; d_call: .; j_call: TRBJ2-7; v_call: TRBV6-5; cdr3_aa: CASIGQGYEQYF; cdr3_nt: TGTGCCAGCATTGGCCAGGGCTACGAGCAGTACTTC
clone_size: .; cdr3_length: 14; d_call: .; j_call: TRBJ2-5; v_call: TRBV6-1; cdr3_aa: CASSEANTAETQYF; cdr3_nt: TGTGCCAGCAGTGAAGCGAATACGGCGGAGACCCAGTACTTC
clone_size: .; cdr3_length: 14; d_call: .; j_call: TRBJ2-1; v_call: TRBV6-5; cdr3_aa: CASSSRGVWNEQFF; cdr3_nt: TGTGCCAGCAGTAGCAGGGGGGTTTGGAATGAGCAGTTCTTC
clone_size: .; cdr3_length: 11; d_call: .; j_call: TRBJ2-1; v_call: TRBV30; cdr3_aa: CAWSSVDEQFF; cdr3_nt: TGTGCCTGGAGTTCGGTGGATGAGCAGTTCTTC
clone_size: .; cdr3_length: 14; d_call: .; j_call: TRBJ2-3; v_call: TRBV7-9; cdr3_aa: CASSFAGPTDTQYF; cdr3_nt: TGTGCCAGCAGCTTCGCCGGACCGACAGATACGCAGTATTTT
clone_size: once; cdr3_length: 14; d_call: .; j_call: TRBJ1-2; v_call: TRBV6-5; cdr3_aa: CASSPFDTNYGYTF; cdr3_nt: TGTGCCAGCAGCCCTTTTGACACGAACTATGGCTACACCTTC
clone_size: .; cdr3_length: 15; d_call: .; j_call: TRBJ1-4; v_call: TRBV28; cdr3_aa: CASSQGGSTNEKLFF; cdr3_nt: TGTGCCAGCAGTCAAGGGGGATCAACTAATGAAAAACTGTTTTTT
clone_size: .; cdr3_length: 13; d_call: .; j_call: TRBJ1-1; v_call: TRBV28; cdr3_aa: CASSSGSIKEAFF; cdr3_nt: TGTGCCAGCAGTTCAGGGTCTATTAAAGAAGCTTTCTTT
clone_size: .; cdr3_length: 19; d_call: TRBD2; j_call: TRBJ2-6; v_call: TRBV7-2; cdr3_aa: CASSLKASGSSSGANVLTF; cdr3_nt: TGTGCCAGCAGCTTGAAGGCCAGCGGGAGTAGCTCTGGGGCCAACGTCCTGACTTTC
clone_size: .; cdr3_length: 15; d_call: TRBD1; j_call: TRBJ2-7; v_call: TRBV4-1; cdr3_aa: CASSQVGQGNYEQYF; cdr3_nt: TGCGCCAGCAGCCAAGTGGGACAGGGCAACTACGAGCAGTACTTC
clone_size: .; cdr3_length: 12; d_call: TRBD1; j_call: TRBJ1-6; v_call: TRBV28; cdr3_aa: CAGGTADSPLHF; cdr3_nt: TGTGCAGGCGGGACAGCTGATTCACCCCTCCACTTT
clone_size: .; cdr3_length: 17; d_call: TRBD1; j_call: TRBJ2-1; v_call: TRBV13; cdr3_aa: CASSNVVRDRGRNEQFF; cdr3_nt: TGTGCCAGCAGCAACGTAGTCCGGGACAGGGGGCGGAATGAGCAGTTCTTC
clone_size: once; cdr3_length: 15; d_call: .; j_call: TRBJ1-1; v_call: TRBV5-1; cdr3_aa: CASSLGVQGGTEAFF; cdr3_nt: TGCGCCAGCAGCTTGGGGGTCCAGGGCGGGACTGAAGCTTTCTTT
clone_size: .; cdr3_length: 16; d_call: TRBD2; j_call: TRBJ2-1; v_call: TRBV27; cdr3_aa: CASSLLSLAGTNEQFF; cdr3_nt: TGTGCCAGCAGTTTACTTTCACTAGCGGGAACCAATGAGCAGTTCTTC
clone_size: .; cdr3_length: 14; d_call: TRBD1; j_call: TRBJ1-2; v_call: TRBV7-9; cdr3_aa: CASRVTGQQYGYTF; cdr3_nt: TGTGCCAGCAGGGTTACGGGACAGCAATATGGCTACACCTTC
clone_size: few; cdr3_length: 14; d_call: TRBD1; j_call: TRBJ1-1; v_call: TRBV5-1; cdr3_aa: CASSSGTGGTEAFF; cdr3_nt: TGCGCCAGCAGCTCTGGGACAGGGGGCACTGAAGCTTTCTTT
clone_size: .; cdr3_length: 15; d_call: TRBD2; j_call: TRBJ2-2; v_call: TRBV9; cdr3_aa: CASSGSGRAGGELFF; cdr3_nt: TGTGCCAGCAGCGGTAGCGGGAGGGCTGGCGGGGAGCTGTTTTTT
clone_size: .; cdr3_length: 17; d_call: .; j_call: TRBJ2-7; v_call: TRBV28; cdr3_aa: CASSPGSLIQGEGEQYF; cdr3_nt: TGTGCCAGCAGTCCCGGTAGCTTAATACAGGGAGAGGGCGAGCAGTACTTC
clone_size: .; cdr3_length: 15; d_call: .; j_call: TRBJ2-3; v_call: TRBV7-9; cdr3_aa: CASSSSGAGTDTQYF; cdr3_nt: TGTGCCAGCAGCTCATCTGGGGCGGGGACAGATACGCAGTATTTT
clone_size: .; cdr3_length: 18; d_call: TRBD1; j_call: TRBJ2-2; v_call: TRBV5-1; cdr3_aa: CASRVPGQGARVTGELFF; cdr3_nt: TGCGCCAGCCGGGTCCCGGGACAGGGGGCGCGTGTCACCGGGGAGCTGTTTTTT
clone_size: .; cdr3_length: 16; d_call: TRBD1; j_call: TRBJ2-7; v_call: TRBV15; cdr3_aa: CATSRDPGQGDYEQYF; cdr3_nt: TGTGCCACCAGCAGAGACCCTGGACAGGGGGACTACGAGCAGTACTTC